This T cell receptor beta chain was captured by sequencing in a study of memory CD4+ T cells and cytomegalovirus serostatus. Notes on this clone: Its specificity is unknown.

The sort gate was single viable CD3+CD4+CD8-CD45RO+ cells for memory CD4+ T cells. Study-level findings and limits: Suggested: most of the CMV-linked TCR signature lies in CD4+ memory cells.

Per the authors' pipeline: After removing out-of-frame reads, approximately 2.2 million distinct TCRbeta sequences remained. TCRdb's copy holds only in-frame clones and misses some; the assay was immunoSEQ multiplex PCR. Clone size and V and J calls were adopted from that table, with D and trimming inferred from the DNA. The table includes 52,000 or so clones, roughly four fifths detected once. Germline lookup yields CDR1 MNHEY and CDR2 SMNVEV (reference sequence). The CDR3 extends over 13 amino acids. V lost 4 bases to trimming and J lost 6 bases, with 12 bases between them. The chain combines TRBV27 with TRBJ1-2; possibly TRBD1 for D (6 bases). The sequenced sample was memory CD4+ T cells from blood. The sequence derives from an adult in good health and CMV-seronegative. CDR3 nucleotide sequence: TGTGCCAGCAGTTCGAGGGGGGGTGATGGCTACACCTTC. It translates to CASSSRGGDGYTF.